These 21 T cell receptor beta chains originate from one sample sequenced in a study of blood T cell repertoires in COVID-19. Produced via immunoSEQ multiplex PCR; TCRdb's table is partial and in-frame only. The sample holds just over 50,000 clones; about nine tenths are singletons and the top ten take 11% to 15%. The material sequenced was peripheral blood. These receptors were obtained from a man aged 65-85 years with acute or convalescent COVID-19.

This clone occurred a few times. This sample includes further DNA sequences coding for the same CDR3. The chain has TRBV18 and TRBJ2-3; 7 positions match TRBD1. Germline CDR1 KGHSH, CDR2 LQKENI. This CDR3 has 15 residues. V shed 0 bases, J shed 4 bases, and the junction held 4 bases outside the gene matches. DNA for the CDR3: TGTGCCAGCTCACCACCCCGAACAGGGGCAGATACGCAGTATTTT. This sequence encodes CASSPPRTGADTQYF.

The rearrangement links TRBV19 to TRBJ2-2; weak D call: TRBD1 (6 bases). V was pared by 3 bases and J by 10 bases, with 18 bases between. There are 15 residues in the CDR3. CDR1 is LNHDA, CDR2 SQIVND, per germline (reference sequence). The CDR3 reads CASSISGASLEELFF. The CDR3 DNA is TGTGCCAGTAGTATCTCAGGGGCGTCCTTGGAGGAGCTGTTTTTT.

The chain uses TRBV14 and TRBJ2-5; possibly TRBD1 for D (6 bases). V lost 1 base and J lost 1, with 22 bases in between. This CDR3 has 19 residues. CDR1 is SGHDN and CDR2 is FVKESK in the germline V gene. The CDR3 DNA follows: TGTGCCAGCAGCCAAGTTTATGGGATCGGCAGGGGTCTCCAAGAGACCCAGTACTTC. This translates into CASSQVYGIGRGLQETQYF.

As DNA, the CDR3 is TGTGCCAGCAGCTGGGACAGGACTAACTATGGCTACACCTTC. Translated: CASSWDRTNYGYTF. The chain combines TRBV7-2 with TRBJ1-2, with 8 bases identical to TRBD1. CDR1 is SGHTA and CDR2 is FQGNSA in the germline V gene. J gave up 0 bases and V 4 bases, and 1 base lay outside the gene matches. The CDR3 length is 14 residues.

This clone has just a few counts. The sample has other DNA sequences that encode this CDR3 too. The rearrangement links TRBV20-1 to TRBJ1-1, with D unresolved. CDR1 and CDR2 (germline): DFQATT, SNEGSKA (reference sequence). The V gene lost 5 bases and the J gene lost 3 bases, with 7 bases spanning the gap. The CDR3 extends over 11 amino acids. The CDR3: CSARRDTEAFF. The CDR3 nucleotides read TGCAGTGCTCGCCGGGACACTGAAGCTTTCTTT.

In its sample, this clone was seen once. The gene calls are TRBV28 and TRBJ2-3; 9 nucleotides agree with TRBD2. Germline V gives CDR1 MDHEN, CDR2 SYDVKM. Unmatched junction bases numbered 11, after V lost 6 bases and J lost 4 bases. The CDR3 covers 16 residues. The CDR3 loop is CASSPTLAGGSDTQYF. The DNA of the CDR3 is TGTGCCAGCAGCCCAACTCTTGCGGGGGGGTCAGATACGCAGTATTTT.

The chain recombines TRBV5-1 with TRBJ1-4; D remains unclear. The CDR3 is 15 amino acids. V was pared by 2 bases and J by 0 bases, with 8 bases between. Germline V gene sequence: CDR1 SGHRS, CDR2 YFSETQ. The CDR3 reads CASSFFGATNEKLFF. For the CDR3, the DNA is TGCGCCAGCAGCTTCTTCGGTGCAACTAATGAAAAACTGTTTTTT.

The rearrangement uses TRBV19 and TRBJ1-1; 9 bases map to TRBD1. The CDR3 length is 15 residues. The J segment lost 3 bases and the V segment lost 9 bases, leaving 11 bases of the junction unmatched. Germline V gene lookup returns CDR1 LNHDA and CDR2 SQIVND (reference sequence). CDR3 in amino acids: CASTQGAGRYTEAFF. CDR3 in DNA: TGTGCCAGCACACAGGGGGCAGGACGGTACACTGAAGCTTTCTTT.

J is TRBJ2-7 and V is TRBV19; 8 positions match TRBD1. In germline, CDR1 is LNHDA, CDR2 SQIVND (reference sequence). After removal of 5 bases from V and 3 bases from J, the junction contained 9 bases not matched to a gene. The CDR3 is 15 residues long. Here the CDR3 reads CASSATGQALYEQYF. In DNA, the CDR3 is TGTGCCAGTAGTGCCACGGGACAGGCACTCTACGAGCAGTACTTC.

The rearrangement joins TRBV7-2 to TRBJ1-2, with 9 bases identical to TRBD1. The J segment lost 1 base and the V segment lost 5 bases, leaving 5 bases of the junction unmatched. The CDR3 has 15 residues. In germline, CDR1 is SGHTA, CDR2 FQGNSA. Written as DNA, the CDR3 is TGTGCCAGCAGCGTCACGGGACAGGGTAACTATGGCTACACCTTC. It translates to CASSVTGQGNYGYTF.

The CDR3, as DNA: TGTGCCAGCAGTTCGAAGGGGCCCCCTAATTCACCCCTCCACTTT. As protein: CASSSKGPPNSPLHF. The V gene is TRBV6-5, the J gene TRBJ1-6; D is possibly TRBD1 (5 bases). Germline V CDR1 and CDR2: MNHEY, SVGAGI. V was cut by 4 bases and J by 6 bases, with 13 bases left in between. CDR3 length equals 15 residues.

The chain combines TRBV7-9 with TRBJ2-1, with 12 bases identical to TRBD1. Germline V lookup: CDR1 SEHNR, CDR2 FQNEAQ (reference sequence). V lost 5 bases to trimming and J lost 8 bases; unmatched junction nucleotides: 7. This CDR3 comprises 15 residues. CDR3 protein: CASSLTGTGGHEQFF. CDR3 sequence (DNA): TGTGCCAGCAGCCTAACCGGGACAGGGGGCCATGAGCAGTTCTTC. The full variable domain, in which reference TRBV7-9 and TRBJ2-1 provide the parts outside the CDR3, is DTGVSQNPRHKITKRGQNVTFRCDPISEHNRLYWYRQTLGQGPEFLTYFQNEAQLEKSRLLSDRFSAERPKGSFSTLEIQRTEQGDSAMYLCASSLTGTGGHEQFFGPGTRLTVL.

The V and J genes are TRBV3-1 (or the pseudogene TRBV3-2) and TRBJ1-2; 8 bases map to TRBD1. CDR1 is LGHDT and CDR2 is YNNKEL in the germline V gene (reference sequence). V gave up 3 bases and J gave up 8 bases; unmatched junction bases: 8. This CDR3 contains 14 residues. CDR3: CASSHDWTGRGYTF. In DNA form, the CDR3 reads TGTGCCAGCAGCCACGATTGGACAGGGCGAGGCTACACCTTC.

The chain uses TRBV28 and TRBJ2-3; D not certain. Germline CDR1 reads MDHEN; CDR2 reads SYDVKM. V was shortened by 4 bases and J by 1 base, with 12 bases between the two germline ends. This CDR3 is 15 amino acids long. The CDR3 DNA follows: TGTGCCAGCAGTTCAACAGCAGAACGCACAGATACGCAGTATTTT. Translated: CASSSTAERTDTQYF.

The sample holds a few counts of this clone. The chain carries TRBV7-8 and TRBJ1-5, with D possibly being TRBD1 (5 bases). The germline V gene encodes CDR1 SGHVS and CDR2 FQNEAQ. The CDR3 runs to 13 residues. V gave up 10 bases and J gave up 5 bases, with 15 bases separating them. The CDR3 region is CATGQASYQPQHF. The CDR3 nucleotides read TGTGCCACAGGGCAGGCGAGTTATCAGCCCCAGCATTTT.

V and J are TRBV27 and TRBJ2-7, with TRBD1 identical over 8 bases. Germline V gene data show CDR1 as MNHEY and CDR2 as SMNVEV (reference sequence). This CDR3 has 15 residues. The J segment lost 3 bases and the V segment lost 6 bases, leaving 10 bases of the junction unmatched. The CDR3 bases are TGTGCCAGCAGGCAGACAGGGGCGGGAAACTACGAGCAGTACTTC. It is translated as CASRQTGAGNYEQYF.

The J gene is TRBJ2-3, the V gene TRBV2; D is perhaps TRBD1 (5 bases). The CDR3 is 14 amino acids. V lost 5 bases to trimming and J lost 1 base, with 10 bases between them. The germline gives CDR1 SNHLY, CDR2 FYNNEI. The CDR3 sequence is CASSKQGGTDTQYF. In DNA form, the CDR3 reads TGTGCCAGCAGTAAACAAGGGGGCACAGATACGCAGTATTTT.

This chain uses TRBV28 with TRBJ1-2; the match to TRBD1 covers 8 bases. Germline values: CDR1 MDHEN, CDR2 SYDVKM. With 5 bases clipped from V and 4 bases from J, the junction kept 6 bases outside the gene matches. This CDR3 region has 14 residues. The CDR3 region has the DNA TGTGCCAGCAGTCACGGACAGGGTAGCTATGGCTACACCTTC. Its translation: CASSHGQGSYGYTF.

The J gene is TRBJ2-1, the V gene TRBV2; D ambiguous. The CDR3 has 14 residues. From germline, CDR1 is SNHLY and CDR2 FYNNEI. Trimming cost V 6 bases and J 9 bases, with 18 bases left between them. CDR3 DNA sequence: TGTGCCAGCAGGAGAGCGTATACCGTGAGTGAGCAGTTCTTC. Translated: CASRRAYTVSEQFF.

The V call is TRBV29-1, the J call TRBJ1-1; D is unclear. From germline, CDR1 is SQVTM and CDR2 ANQGSEA. This CDR3 region has 13 residues. With 5 bases removed from V and 2 bases from J, the gap between germline ends came to 12 bases. The CDR3 nucleotides read TGCAGCGTTTTTGCGGAATTTAACACTGAAGCTTTCTTT. It translates to CSVFAEFNTEAFF.

The V call is TRBV4-1, the J call TRBJ2-3; a possible D gene is TRBD1 (5 bases). This CDR3 spans 14 amino acids. Deletions cut 4 bases from V and 5 bases from J, with 13 bases between. Germline V gene lookup returns CDR1 MGHRA and CDR2 YSYEKL. This CDR3 is CASSPGRAEDTQYF. Here the CDR3 DNA reads TGCGCCAGCAGCCCGGGCAGGGCCGAAGATACGCAGTATTTT.